These 21 T cell receptor beta chains were sequenced from one sample in a study of T cell repertoires in cytomegalovirus infection (dated 2019 in TCRdb). No cognate antigen is known for these TCRs. The sample was run on an Illumina HiSeq 1500. TCRdb reran the public reads through fastp at Q25 and MiXCR, keeping productive beta chains. Each CDR3 protein appears once, grouped with its most common genes and DNA. Recorded for this sample are more than 50,000 distinct CDR3 sequences; about 30% of them occurred a single time. 55% to 75% of the sample goes to the ten largest clones. Input material: PBMCs, sequenced either directly or after in vitro stimulation (not recorded which). The receptors were sampled from a human donor in good health (CMV status not recorded). Some clones in this sample may be carry-over from other donors' samples.

The chain links TRBV5-3 to TRBJ2-3; TRBD2 matches 7 bases. TRBV5-3 is an ORF, with its function uncertain. Trimming took 4 bases from V and 0 from J; bases not matched to a gene: 5. The CDR3 spans 15 residues. The CDR3 protein is CARSPGTTSTDTQYF. The CDR3 DNA reads as TGTGCCAGAAGCCCGGGGACTACAAGCACAGATACGCAGTATTTT.

The chain links TRBV2 to TRBJ2-1; 14 bases map to TRBD2. Per the germline V gene, CDR1 is SNHLY and CDR2 is FYNNEI. The CDR3 totals 16 residues. Germline trimming cut 6 bases from V and 9 bases from J; bases unmatched to any gene: 10. The CDR3, as DNA: TGTGCCAGCAGAGCAGGACGACTAGCGGGGGGGCGTGAGCAGTTCTTC. Its protein product is CASRAGRLAGGREQFF.

The CDR3 coding sequence is TGTGCCAGCAGTATACGACAGGGGAGGCATTCACCCCTCCACTTT. It yields the protein CASSIRQGRHSPLHF. The chain is built from TRBV28 and TRBJ1-6; 8 bases are shared with TRBD1. The CDR3 runs to 15 residues. Germline V gene data show CDR1 as MDHEN and CDR2 as SYDVKM. Unmatched junction bases numbered 8, after V lost 5 bases and J lost 8 bases.

The genes are TRBV5-1 and TRBJ1-2; 7 bases match TRBD1. V was pared by 1 base and J by 6 bases, with 12 bases of the junction left unmatched. CDR3 length: 16 residues. The germline gives CDR1 SGHRS, CDR2 YFSETQ. Here the CDR3 DNA reads TGCGCCAGCAGCTTGAATGTTGGGACAGAGGGGCATGGCTACACCTTC. Encoded protein: CASSLNVGTEGHGYTF.

The chain joins TRBV27 to TRBJ1-2; 8 bases line up with TRBD1. The CDR3 has 14 residues. The germline gives CDR1 MNHEY, CDR2 SMNVEV (reference sequence). The ends lost 5 bases at V and 3 bases at J; junction bases unmatched: 5. CDR3 nucleotides: TGTGCCAGCAGTCCGAGACAGGGGCACTATGGCTACACCTTC. Translating it yields CASSPRQGHYGYTF.

The CDR3 DNA sequence: TGTGCCAGCAGTTTGAGATTTGGTAGCTCAAGGGCCCCCTACGAGCAGTACTTC. This sequence encodes CASSLRFGSSRAPYEQYF. The chain couples TRBV12-3 or TRBV12-4 to TRBJ2-7; no clear D. This CDR3 region has 18 residues. Trimming took off 3 bases at V and 2 bases at J, with 23 bases between the two ends.

J is TRBJ2-1 and V is TRBV12-3 or TRBV12-4; TRBD1 agrees at 11 bases. The CDR3 loop spans 14 amino acids. With 7 bases clipped from V and 10 bases from J, the junction kept 9 bases outside the gene matches. The CDR3 DNA reads TGTGCCAGCATCTGGACAGGGGGCATGTTGGAGCAGTTCTTC. Its protein is CASIWTGGMLEQFF.

V is TRBV20-1 and J is TRBJ1-4; D not certain. The V and J ends lost 3 bases and 10 bases respectively, with 18 bases between them. The V gene's germline CDR1 is DFQATT and CDR2 SNEGSKA (reference sequence). There are 14 residues in the CDR3. Written as DNA, the CDR3 is TGCAGTGCTAGCCCCGGGAGGGAGGGCGGAAAACTGTTTTTT. Translating it yields CSASPGREGGKLFF.

This clonotype was counted at least ten times. V is TRBV12-3 or TRBV12-4 and J is TRBJ1-3, with 7 positions matching TRBD1. The CDR3 contains 13 residues. The V gene end was trimmed by 4 bases and the J gene end by 9 bases; junction bases not matched to a gene: 6. Here the CDR3 reads CASSWDSRSTIYF. The CDR3 nucleotides are TGTGCCAGCAGTTGGGACAGCCGAAGCACCATATATTTT.

This clonotype has just a few counts. The rearrangement uses TRBV6-6 and TRBJ1-5; D might be TRBD1 (5 bases). Germline V gene data show CDR1 as MNHNY and CDR2 as SVGAGI (reference sequence). Trimming took off 5 bases at V and 5 bases at J, with 16 bases between the two ends. CDR3 length: 15 amino acids. The CDR3 is CASSPGTALDQPQHF. The CDR3 DNA reads TGTGCCAGCAGTCCCGGGACCGCACTAGATCAGCCCCAGCATTTT.

This chain links TRBV2 with TRBJ2-3; 11 bases align to TRBD2. J lost 3 bases, V lost 2 bases, and 1 base had no gene match. The CDR3 loop spans 15 amino acids. Germline V gives CDR1 SNHLY, CDR2 FYNNEI. The CDR3: CASSELAGGTDTQYF. The CDR3 nucleotides read TGTGCCAGCAGTGAACTAGCGGGAGGAACAGATACGCAGTATTTT.

The rearrangement joins TRBV10-2 to TRBJ2-7; D might be TRBD1 or TRBD2, each matching 5 bases. This CDR3 has 19 residues. V lost 0 bases, J lost 6 bases, and 27 bases lay in between. CDR1 WSHSY and CDR2 SAAADI come from the germline V gene. The CDR3 nucleotides read TGCGCCAGCAGTGAGTCGACAGTCGTGCCAGCGTTATACGCGGGCGAGCAGTACTTC. It yields the protein CASSESTVVPALYAGEQYF.

This clonotype was detected once. The V gene is TRBV7-2, the J gene TRBJ2-3, with 13 bases aligning to TRBD2. CDR1 is SGHTA, CDR2 FQGNSA, per germline. With 5 bases clipped from V and 4 bases from J, the junction kept 12 bases outside the gene matches. The CDR3 spans 18 residues. CDR3 amino acids: CASSKLRTSGSSADTQYF. In nucleotides, the CDR3 is TGTGCCAGCAGCAAACTTCGGACTAGCGGGAGTTCCGCAGATACGCAGTATTTT.

In its sample, this clonotype was seen once. This chain links TRBV18 with TRBJ1-4; D gene ambiguous. Germline V gene data show CDR1 as KGHSH and CDR2 as LQKENI. The germline V and J ends were trimmed by 2 bases and 0 bases, with 7 bases remaining between them. The CDR3 length is 15 residues. The CDR3 region has the DNA TGTGCCAGCTCACCATCTATCTCAACTAATGAAAAACTGTTTTTT. Residues: CASSPSISTNEKLFF.

This clonotype came up many times. Here the CDR3 reads CASSTTGTSPSQQYF. The CDR3 coding sequence is TGTGCCAGCAGCACTACCGGGACTAGCCCTTCGCAGCAGTACTTC. The chain combines TRBV12-3 or TRBV12-4 with TRBJ2-7; 9 bases align to TRBD2. This CDR3 is built from 15 residues. V was pared by 6 bases and J by 8 bases, with 14 bases of the junction left unmatched.

This clonotype was detected only once. The junction and the germline gene differ at one end; a read error may be behind it. CDR3 in amino acids: CSASGLRENLFF. DNA of the CDR3: TGCAGTGCATCGGGACTGCGAGAAAACCTGTTTTTT. V usage is TRBV20-1 and J usage is TRBJ1-4, with D perhaps matching TRBD1 (5 bases). Germline V lookup: CDR1 DFQATT, CDR2 SNEGSKA (reference sequence). The CDR3 has 12 residues.

The CDR3 is CASSLGGAFGNEQFF. CDR3 bases: TGTGCCAGCAGCTTAGGGGGTGCGTTCGGGAATGAGCAGTTCTTC. The chain links TRBV11-2 to TRBJ2-1; D ambiguous. The V gene lost 1 base and the J gene lost 7 bases, with 14 bases spanning the gap. This CDR3 comprises 15 residues. CDR1 and CDR2 (germline): SGHAT, FQNNGV.

The chain's CDR3 is CASSLDGTSGSQYF. CDR3 in DNA: TGTGCCAGCAGCTTAGACGGGACTAGCGGTTCGCAGTATTTT. The rearrangement links TRBV7-6 to TRBJ2-3; the match to TRBD2 covers 11 bases. CDR3 length: 14 amino acids. Germline lookup yields CDR1 SGHVS and CDR2 FNYEAQ. V trimming: 1 base; J trimming: 10 bases; junction bases outside the gene matches: 4.

This rearrangement joins TRBV7-6 to TRBJ2-6, with D uncertain. V lost 4 bases, J lost 3 bases, and 16 bases lay in between. This CDR3 region has 17 residues. CDR1 SGHVS and CDR2 FNYEAQ come from the germline V gene. The CDR3 here is CASSSRVRTNGANVLTF. DNA for the CDR3: TGTGCCAGCAGCTCTCGGGTCCGGACGAATGGGGCCAACGTCCTGACTTTC. The full variable domain, completed using reference TRBV7-6 and TRBJ2-6, is GAGVSQSPRYKVTKRGQDVALRCDPISGHVSLYWYRQALGQGPEFLTYFNYEAQQDKSGLPNDRFSAERPEGSISTLTIQRTEQRDSAMYRCASSSRVRTNGANVLTFGAGSRLTVL.

This clonotype was counted many times. The V gene is TRBV7-2, the J gene TRBJ1-1; no clear D gene. Trimming left V 4 bases short and J 1 base short, with 10 bases between. CDR1 and CDR2 from the germline V gene are SGHTA and FQGNSA. This CDR3 has 14 amino acids. CDR3 residues: CASSSGPGNTEAFF. For the CDR3, the DNA is TGTGCCAGCAGCTCTGGACCGGGGAACACTGAAGCTTTCTTT.

Only a few counts were recorded for this clonotype. V and J are TRBV6-1 and TRBJ2-3; D could derive from TRBD1 or TRBD2 (5 bases each). Trimming shortened V by 1 base and J by 0 bases, and 14 bases separated the two germline ends. The CDR3 sequence is 17 residues long. Germline-derived CDR1 and CDR2 are MNHNS and SASEGT. CDR3 loop: CASSEVGTWTSTDTQYF. In nucleotides, the CDR3 is TGTGCCAGCAGTGAAGTGGGGACGTGGACTAGCACAGATACGCAGTATTTT.